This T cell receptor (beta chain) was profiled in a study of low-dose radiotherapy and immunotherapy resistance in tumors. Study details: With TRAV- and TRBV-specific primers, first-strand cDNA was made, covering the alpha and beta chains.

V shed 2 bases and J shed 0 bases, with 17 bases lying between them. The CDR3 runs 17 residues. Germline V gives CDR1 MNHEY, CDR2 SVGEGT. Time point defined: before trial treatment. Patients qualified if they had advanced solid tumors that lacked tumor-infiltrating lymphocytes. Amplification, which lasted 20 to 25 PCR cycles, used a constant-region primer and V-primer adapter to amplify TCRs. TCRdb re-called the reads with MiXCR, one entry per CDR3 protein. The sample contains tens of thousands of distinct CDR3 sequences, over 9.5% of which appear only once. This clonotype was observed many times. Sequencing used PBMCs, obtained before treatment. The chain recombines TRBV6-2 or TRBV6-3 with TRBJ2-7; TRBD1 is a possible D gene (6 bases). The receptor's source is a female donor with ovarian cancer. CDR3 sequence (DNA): TGTGCCAGCAGTTACAGAGCCCCCGGGACATACTCCTACGAGCAGTACTTC. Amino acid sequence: CASSYRAPGTYSYEQYF.